The 7 T cell receptor beta chains reported below all come from one sample, sequenced in a study of T cell changes during pregnancy in multiple sclerosis. TCRdb keeps only in-frame clones here, not all; method: immunoSEQ multiplex PCR. Among 45,000 to 50,000 clones listed, about 91% were seen once. Here the sequenced sample was CD8+ T cells from peripheral blood mononuclear cells, taken after pregnancy. These TCRs come from a female donor with multiple sclerosis, enrolled in a pregnancy study.

The chain is built from TRBV11-2 and TRBJ2-7, with a tentative D call TRBD1 (6 bases). The germline V gene encodes CDR1 SGHAT and CDR2 FQNNGV. The CDR3 spans 12 residues. V was pared by 5 bases and J by 4 bases, with 9 bases between. The CDR3 sequence is CASSHTGYEQYF. For the CDR3, the DNA is TGTGCCAGCAGCCATACAGGGTACGAGCAGTACTTC.

This chain uses TRBV4-2 with TRBJ2-3; 13 nucleotides agree with TRBD2. Germline CDR1 reads LGHNA; CDR2 reads YNFKEQ. The CDR3 extends over 16 amino acids. Trimming cost V 3 bases and J 3 bases; bases outside gene matches: 3. CDR3 nucleotides: TGTGCCAGCAGCCAGGAACTAGCGGGGGGGACAGATACGCAGTATTTT. It codes for CASSQELAGGTDTQYF.

The chain combines TRBV19 with TRBJ2-2; TRBD2 matches at 8 bases. The CDR3 is 16 amino acids. The junction had 7 bases not matched to a gene; V was cut back by 7 bases and J by 0 bases. The V gene's germline CDR1 is LNHDA and CDR2 SQIVND (reference sequence). The CDR3 DNA reads as TGTGCCAGTAAGGTGGCGGGGGGTACGAACACCGGGGAGCTGTTTTTT. As protein: CASKVAGGTNTGELFF.

The rearrangement uses TRBV11-2 and TRBJ1-2; D unresolved. There are 14 residues in the CDR3. CDR1 and CDR2 (germline): SGHAT, FQNNGV. Trimming took off 5 bases at V and 6 bases at J, with 16 bases between the two ends. This chain's CDR3 is CASSDYGFSDGYTF. The DNA for the CDR3 is TGTGCCAGCAGCGATTACGGGTTTAGTGATGGCTACACCTTC.

This chain joins TRBV19 and TRBJ1-1; TRBD1 matches at 7 bases. Germline V gives CDR1 LNHDA, CDR2 SQIVND (reference sequence). The CDR3 has 12 amino acids. The ends lost 6 bases at V and 4 bases at J; junction bases unmatched: 2. In DNA, the CDR3 is TGTGCCAGTAGGGGACAGCCCACTGAAGCTTTCTTT. Translation gives CASRGQPTEAFF.

The chain is built from TRBV28 and TRBJ2-7; tentative D call: TRBD2 (6 bases). Trimming took off 6 bases at V and 0 bases at J, with 12 bases between the two ends. This CDR3 is built from 14 residues. The V gene's germline CDR1 is MDHEN and CDR2 SYDVKM. The CDR3 nucleotides read TGTGCCAGCAGCGCCGGGACTGACTCCTACGAGCAGTACTTC. Its translation is CASSAGTDSYEQYF. Combining the CDR3 with reference TRBV28 and TRBJ2-7 gives the whole variable domain DVKVTQSSRYLVKRTGEKVFLECVQDMDHENMFWYRQDPGLGLRLIYFSYDVKMKEKGDIPEGYSVSREKKERFSLILESASTNQTSMYLCASSAGTDSYEQYFGPGTRLTVT.

This chain links TRBV4-1 with TRBJ1-5; D is unresolved. V shed 0 bases and J shed 3 bases, with 6 bases lying between them. Germline CDR1 MGHRA, CDR2 YSYEKL. The CDR3 covers 14 residues. The CDR3 reads CASSQEANNQPQHF. The CDR3 region has the DNA TGCGCCAGCAGCCAAGAAGCTAACAATCAGCCCCAGCATTTT.